This TCR beta chain came from a study of blood T cell repertoires in COVID-19 (dated by TCRdb to 2019 to 2021). Study-level background: Samples from collaborators originated in the United States, Italy and Spain and spanned both the acute and convalescent phases of COVID-19. The prospective study material was composed of cDNA or gDNA derived from T cells, B-cell-depleted T cells, or PBMCs. Where available, HLA class I and class II types were obtained from metadata supplied by the sample provider rather than from assay-based typing. Nearly every sample came with metadata listing a de-identified subject ID, COVID-19 status, age in years and sex. Deeply sampled blood TCRbeta repertoires from subjects exposed to, actively infected with, or recovered from COVID-19 were included in the dataset. A freely available public database, intended as a resource for researchers studying the immune response to SARS-CoV-2, is where the repertoires were released. Samples came from the ongoing ImmuneRACE study (first 160 participants) plus 1,254 subjects from 6 global collaborators. Results and caveats for the whole study, not just this receptor: How much clinical and demographic metadata was included differed by source and by participant, and the metadata was provided uncurated.

The immunoSEQ Assay, a bias-controlled multiplex PCR, was used to amplify TCRbeta CDR3 regions from genomic DNA. Per the original workflow: The number of nucleated cells in each sample was estimated by amplification of reference gene primers within the assay. To quantify the absolute abundance of each unique TCRbeta CDR3 rearrangement, sequence reads were collapsed and filtered. For each sample, productive Simpson clonality was calculated as the square root of Simpson's diversity index across productive rearrangements. TCRdb provides this immuneACCESS table in a form limited to in-frame rearrangements. Some clones are lacking; in checked studies, under half of them reflect an unresolved V gene, and why the rest are absent is not known. V, J and clone size derive from that table, while D and trimming were established from the DNA sequence. In all, the sample holds about 220,000 clones, and around 82% of those were seen once. The top ten constitute about 7% of the sample.

Of note for this clone: Its antigen is still unknown. The input lacks base qualities; no much larger clone sits a single base away.

The collaborating institutions used their own protocols to collect whole blood in K2EDTA tubes. For TCRbeta analysis, collaborator samples were shipped as frozen whole blood, as isolated PBMCs, or as DNA extracted from either sample type. CDR1 MNHEY and CDR2 SVGAGI are derived from the germline V gene. Including the terminal cysteine and phenylalanine, the CDR3 comprises 13 residues. CDR3 DNA only is kept here, 39 bases in frame from base 1. Trimming removed 5 bases from V and 4 bases from J, leaving 11 bases between the germline ends. This clonotype was sampled from a woman between 65 and 79 years old with acute or convalescent COVID-19. The chain employs TRBV6-5 and TRBJ1-2; the D gene is unclear. Material: peripheral blood. The DNA is as follows: TGTGCCAGCAGTAGTTATAACAGCTATGGCTACACCTTC. It codes for CASSSYNSYGYTF.